This entry concerns a single T cell receptor (beta chain). What this receptor recognizes is not known. No per-base quality is available; no much larger clone lies one base away. The donors were healthy, HIV-negative adults who had no recently reported acute infections or vaccinations. Every donor was a Caucasian adult residing in Nashville, Tennessee, USA. CD4+ T cells were enriched by magnetic negative selection; naive cells were then positively selected on CD45RA, and the negative fraction formed the memory subset. Blood was obtained by leukapheresis, after which PBMCs were separated by Ficoll-Histopaque density gradient centrifugation and cryopreserved in liquid nitrogen vapor phase. Analytical flow cytometry was used to check the purity and quantity of each magnetically sorted T cell population. From each sorted fraction, genomic DNA was isolated and quantified by UV absorbance on a Nanodrop 2000c.

TCR CDR3 regions were amplified from genomic DNA by multiplex PCR using the deep immunoSEQ assay. Genomic DNA extracted from each cell subset was distributed evenly over all wells of several immunoSEQ 96-well plates, and each plate served as one replicate. Each replicate PCR for sorted subsets received around 0.2 ug genomic DNA, equal to about 30,000 T cell genomes. Purified libraries were measured with a Qubit 3.0 fluorometer, size-checked on a Bioanalyzer 2100, and measured again with the KAPA Library Quantification kit. A separate single-read 150-cycle Illumina NextSeq 550 flow cell was used to sequence each immunoSEQ 96-well plate. As for the original processing: Because the immunoSEQ output held only junctional sequences and lacked quality scores, the filtering could not match the filtering applied to full-length reads. Sequences were annotated with PyIR, a Python wrapper for IgBLAST v1.9, and V/J genes and CDR3 were assigned using IMGT germline references. Reads were removed for weak V/J assignments (E-value above 1e-6), missing CDR3, stop codons, out-of-frame junctions, or ambiguous translated residues. V3J clonotypes were defined as sequences sharing an identical inferred V gene, J gene, and CDR3 amino acid sequence. Percentage overlap between repertoires was computed as shared unique clonotypes divided by the size of the smaller repertoire. Three approaches were used to assess repertoire richness: RTK rarefaction, the Chao1 estimator, and Recon v2.1 estimates of unobserved clonotypes. OLGA was used to compute generation probabilities for all TCRbeta clonotypes that the gDNA method yielded from a handful of donors. TCRdb took over this immuneACCESS table, retaining in-frame rearrangements with V and J assigned. Such tables are incomplete; in checked studies, under half of the missing clones stem from an unresolved V gene, and the remainder is unexplained. V, J and clone size reflect that table, while D and trimming were determined from the DNA. Within this sample are 2 million to 2.5 million clones, with almost 96% of them counted one time only. Of the sample, roughly 0.13% is held by the ten largest clones.

The sample is drawn from a study of shared clonotypes between healthy human individuals (TCRdb year 2020). For the wider study: The cohort comprised a couple of women and a few men aged 18 to 49 years. For each donor, CD4 naive and CD4 memory were each run on three plates, CD8 naive on two plates, and CD8 memory on one plate. To estimate repertoire size and how much clonotypes are shared between individuals, the study performed deep sequencing of blood TCR repertoires from roughly five healthy adults. Different laboratories and diverse techniques were used to prepare libraries and sequence TCR repertoires, to increase sequencing depth and limit assay-specific biases. Each donor's leukapheresis produced roughly between roughly 0.85 and 10 billion PBMCs. On the study overall, not on this receptor specifically: Only blood was sampled, and tissue TCR repertoires likely differ from those in blood. Across four donors, 4.5% to 6.5% of naive CD4, 3% to 4% of naive CD8, roughly 2.3% of memory CD4, and approximately 0.4% of memory CD8 clonotypes were shared. Compared with non-shared clonotypes, clonotypes shared by all four sorted-subset donors had higher generation probabilities. Naive subsets generally had larger estimated clonotype richness than memory subsets. Rarefaction of sorted-subset datasets indicated incomplete sequencing despite the large sequencing depth. Based on pairwise subsampling, the degree of clonotype sharing among donors was expected to be affected by sequencing depth. The small number of donors limited the genetic and exposure-history diversity represented.

Including cysteine and phenylalanine, the CDR3 has 15 amino acids. Of all the DNA, just the CDR3 is kept, 45 bases in frame from base 1. The germline V gene (reference sequence) sets CDR1 to MNHEY and CDR2 to SMNVEV. Trimming leaves V shorter by 5 bases and J shorter by 8 bases, with the junction holding 14 bases beyond the gene matches. This clonotype was sampled from a man between 18 and 29 years old in good health. Material: naive CD4+ T cells sorted from blood. The meaning of the sample's cell subset or site label: CD45RA+ positively selected. The chain was built from TRBV27 and TRBJ1-2; 7 junctional bases match TRBD1. The CDR3 here reads CASSQVGGAFKGYTF. The nucleotide sequence reads as follows: TGTGCCAGCAGTCAAGTAGGGGGCGCGTTTAAGGGCTACACCTTC.